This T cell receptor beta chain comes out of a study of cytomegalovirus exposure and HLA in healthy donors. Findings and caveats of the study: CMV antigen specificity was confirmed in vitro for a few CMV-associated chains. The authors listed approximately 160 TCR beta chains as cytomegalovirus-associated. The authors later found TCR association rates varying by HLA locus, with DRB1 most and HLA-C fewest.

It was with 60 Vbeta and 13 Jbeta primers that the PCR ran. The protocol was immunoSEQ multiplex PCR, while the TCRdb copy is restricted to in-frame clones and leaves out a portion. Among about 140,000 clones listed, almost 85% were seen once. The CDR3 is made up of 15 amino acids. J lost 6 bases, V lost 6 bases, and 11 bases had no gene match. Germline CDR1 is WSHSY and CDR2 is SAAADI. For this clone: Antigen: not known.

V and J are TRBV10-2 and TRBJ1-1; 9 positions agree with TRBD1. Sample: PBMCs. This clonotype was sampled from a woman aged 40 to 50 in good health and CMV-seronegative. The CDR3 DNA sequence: TGCGCCAGCAGCGAACAAAGATACAGGGGGCCTGAAGCTTTCTTT. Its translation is CASSEQRYRGPEAFF.